The present entry profiles one TCR beta chain with its context. What it binds is not known. Primers included in the PCR were 60 Vbeta and 13 Jbeta primers. Profiled with immunoSEQ multiplex PCR; TCRdb holds only in-frame clones, not every one. The table includes some 190,000 clones, roughly 9.5% detected once. The data derive from a study of cytomegalovirus exposure and HLA in healthy donors. This CDR3 is 17 amino acids long. Trimming shortened V by 1 base and J by 0 bases, and 13 bases separated the two germline ends. Germline assignment: CDR1 SGHNT and CDR2 YYREEE (reference sequence). The study's findings and limits: Association of a missense DCLRE1C variant with TCR beta V- and J-gene trimming was reported in a later analysis. The classifier reportedly diagnosed cytomegalovirus status with high specificity and sensitivity.

Sequenced material: PBMCs. V usage is TRBV5-4 and J usage is TRBJ2-2; D unresolved. The receptor was isolated from a woman aged 25 to 45 in good health and CMV-seropositive. The CDR3 DNA reads as TGTGCCAGCAGCTTGATCATAGTCGCCACGAACACCGGGGAGCTGTTTTTT. Its protein product is CASSLIIVATNTGELFF.